This entry is about one TCR beta chain. As yet, its antigen is unknown. Study outcomes and limitations: The TCR gene usage of tumor memory CD4+ T cells clustered together with blood and lymph node memory CD4+ cells and with lymph node naive CD4+ cells.

This CDR3 contains 14 residues. Germline loops: CDR1 DFQATT, CDR2 SNEGSKA (reference sequence). V lost 3 bases to trimming and J lost 5 bases; unmatched junction nucleotides: 8. Constant-region reverse primers amplified full-length variable regions, followed by semi-nested Nested Universal Primer A PCR. MiXCR was run by TCRdb on the 5' RACE reads, yielding one entry per CDR3 protein. Found here are 50,000 to 70,000 distinct CDR3 sequences, less than 25% of them singletons; the top ten hold about 2.9%. Treg sorting used a CD4+CD25+CD127-/low gate. Sequences were obtained from tumor-infiltrating Tregs sorted from the breast tumor. V and J are TRBV20-1 and TRBJ1-1; 8 bases map to TRBD1. This TCR was recovered from a female donor with breast cancer. The CDR3 loop reads CSASMGQGATEAFF. CDR3 DNA sequence: TGCAGTGCTAGTATGGGGCAGGGGGCTACTGAAGCTTTCTTT.